This TCR beta chain comes out of a study of blood T cell repertoires in COVID-19. In the source study's methods: Using reference gene primer amplification, nucleated cell counts were estimated. Sequenced by immunoSEQ multiplex PCR; TCRdb stores in-frame clones only, minus some. V and J calls and clone size are copied from that table; D and trimming were computed from the DNA. The table has roughly 120,000 clones, 90% seen once. V lost 2 bases to trimming and J lost 7 bases; unmatched junction nucleotides: 4. The germline gives CDR1 MDHEN, CDR2 SYDVKM. The CDR3 is 14 amino acids. The chain recombines TRBV28 with TRBJ2-2, with 7 bases that match TRBD1. Sequencing used peripheral blood. This clonotype was sampled from a human donor in a cohort sampled during active COVID-19. CDR3 in amino acids: CASSLQTGNGELFF. CDR3 in DNA: TGTGCCAGCAGTTTACAGACAGGGAACGGGGAGCTGTTTTTT.